The 22 T cell receptor beta chains listed next were all sequenced from one sample in a study of PD-1 blockade in classical Hodgkin lymphoma. Measured with immunoSEQ multiplex PCR; TCRdb has only the in-frame clones, and not every one. The sample has 25,000 to 35,000 clones; around 94% are singletons. Time point reported: newly diagnosed, previously untreated cHL patient sample. Sequenced: peripheral blood mononuclear cells (PBMCs). The receptors originated from a human donor with classical Hodgkin lymphoma.

This chain connects TRBV7-9 to TRBJ2-3; the D is unclear. The CDR3 covers 15 residues. Germline V gene lookup returns CDR1 SEHNR and CDR2 FQNEAQ (reference sequence). The V and J ends lost 1 base and 2 bases respectively, with 10 bases between them. CDR3 sequence reads: CASSLEGYITDTQYF. The CDR3 DNA is TGTGCCAGCAGCTTAGAGGGCTATATCACAGATACGCAGTATTTT.

The chain couples TRBV7-2 to TRBJ1-2; 7 bases fit TRBD1. Germline assignment: CDR1 SGHTA and CDR2 FQGNSA. Trimming cost V 5 bases and J 2 bases; bases outside gene matches: 5. CDR3 size: 14 residues. CDR3 DNA: TGTGCCAGCAGCAACCCACAGGGGAACTATGGCTACACCTTC. It codes for CASSNPQGNYGYTF.

Note on this clone: The junction and the germline gene differ at one end; a read error may be behind it. This chain connects TRBV7-7 to TRBJ1-3; unclear D gene. The CDR3 contains 17 residues. Germline CDR1 is SSHAT and CDR2 is FNYEAQ (reference sequence). DNA for the CDR3: TGTGCTAGCAGCTTATCTTCCTCTAGGGAGCCTGGAAACACCATATATTTT. Residues: CASSLSSSREPGNTIYF.

This chain uses TRBV2 with TRBJ2-5; possibly TRBD2 for D (6 bases). CDR1 and CDR2 from the germline V gene are SNHLY and FYNNEI. The CDR3 has 14 residues. Trimming removed 5 bases from V and 5 bases from J, with 15 bases in between. The CDR3, as DNA: TGTGCCAGCAGTAGTTGGGGGGATGGGGAGACCCAGTACTTC. This gives the protein CASSSWGDGETQYF.

The chain combines TRBV6-1 with TRBJ2-5; D is possibly TRBD2 (5 bases). V was trimmed by 6 bases and J by 1 base, leaving 9 bases between them. CDR3 size: 13 residues. Germline V gene sequence: CDR1 MNHNS, CDR2 SASEGT. Here the CDR3 reads CASRLAFQETQYF. The CDR3 nucleotides read TGTGCCAGCAGATTAGCGTTCCAAGAGACCCAGTACTTC.

This chain joins TRBV2 and TRBJ2-7; TRBD2 matches 8 bases. The V gene end was trimmed by 7 bases and the J gene end by 6 bases; junction bases not matched to a gene: 11. The germline CDR1 and CDR2 sequences are SNHLY and FYNNEI. The CDR3 spans 14 residues. The CDR3 loop is CASTSQTSDSEQYF. The CDR3 coding sequence is TGTGCCAGCACCTCCCAGACTAGCGATAGCGAGCAGTACTTC.

The rearrangement uses TRBV13 and TRBJ2-7; the match to TRBD1 covers 9 bases. In germline, CDR1 is PRHDT, CDR2 FYEKMQ (reference sequence). Trimming cost V 5 bases and J 4 bases; bases outside gene matches: 12. The CDR3 has 16 amino acids. In DNA, the CDR3 is TGTGCCAGCAGCCCCAACCTAGGGACAGGGAGGTACGAGCAGTACTTC. It encodes CASSPNLGTGRYEQYF.

The chain joins TRBV5-1 to TRBJ2-7; 11 positions agree with TRBD2. The CDR3 extends over 17 amino acids. The ends lost 0 bases at V and 4 bases at J; junction bases unmatched: 9. From germline, CDR1 is SGHRS and CDR2 YFSETQ. The CDR3 DNA reads TGCGCCAGCAGCTTGGCCCTTAAGACTAGCGGGGCGTACGAGCAGTACTTC. Its translation: CASSLALKTSGAYEQYF.

The J gene is TRBJ1-6, the V gene TRBV7-8; 9 nucleotides match TRBD1. The CDR3 totals 15 residues. The V segment lost 0 bases and the J segment 6 bases; nucleotides outside the gene matches: 0. Germline V CDR1 and CDR2: SGHVS, FQNEAQ. In DNA, the CDR3 is TGTGCCAGCAGCTTAGCGGACAGGGGTAATTCACCCCTCCACTTT. This translates into CASSLADRGNSPLHF.

The V and J genes are TRBV11-1 and TRBJ2-1; 7 nucleotides agree with TRBD1. The CDR3 is 14 residues long. The junction had 9 bases not matched to a gene; V was cut back by 1 base and J by 12 bases. Germline-derived CDR1 and CDR2 are SGHAT and FQDESV (reference sequence). The CDR3 region has the DNA TGTGCCAGCAGCTTAGAGGGTGGGCAGGGGGTGCAGTTCTTC. Translation: CASSLEGGQGVQFF.

This clone has only one observation. The chain employs TRBV19 and TRBJ1-5; the D is unclear. Germline-derived CDR1 and CDR2 are LNHDA and SQIVND (reference sequence). This CDR3 region has 15 residues. Trimming removed 1 base from V and 0 bases from J, with 7 bases in between. DNA for the CDR3: TGTGCCAGTAGTATAGTAGCATATAGCAATCAGCCCCAGCATTTT. It encodes CASSIVAYSNQPQHF.

The chain is built from TRBV5-5 and TRBJ2-2; D is unclear. V shed 0 bases and J shed 3 bases, with 9 bases lying between them. CDR3 length equals 15 residues. Germline V gene sequence: CDR1 SGHKS, CDR2 YYEKEE (reference sequence). CDR3: CASSLVSRDTGELFF. The CDR3 bases are TGTGCCAGCAGCTTGGTTAGTAGGGACACCGGGGAGCTGTTTTTT.

CDR3 sequence: CASSEARGGNTIYF. The CDR3 DNA reads as TGTGCCAGCAGTGAAGCCAGGGGTGGAAACACCATATATTTT. The rearrangement joins TRBV6-1 to TRBJ1-3; possibly TRBD1 for D (6 bases). V lost 0 bases to trimming and J lost 3 bases, with 6 bases between them. The CDR3 spans 14 residues. Germline CDR1 MNHNS, CDR2 SASEGT.

This sequence joins TRBV25-1 and TRBJ2-1; D is uncertain. This CDR3 has 13 residues. V lost 7 bases to trimming and J lost 2 bases, with 9 bases between them. CDR1 MGHDK and CDR2 SYGVNS come from the germline V gene. CDR3: CASKAVPYNEQFF. The CDR3 bases are TGTGCCAGCAAGGCAGTACCCTACAATGAGCAGTTCTTC. Based on the CDR3 plus reference TRBV25-1 and TRBJ2-1, the full variable domain is EADIYQTPRYLVIGTGKKITLECSQTMGHDKMYWYQQDPGMELHLIHYSYGVNSTEKGDLSSESTVSRIRTEHFPLTLESARPSHTSQYLCASKAVPYNEQFFGPGTRLTVL.

In this sample, this clone turned up once. The chain has TRBV28 and TRBJ1-3, with 10 bases identical to TRBD1. The V and J ends lost 3 bases and 1 base, in that order; junction bases with no gene match: 9. The CDR3 contains 18 residues. From germline, CDR1 is MDHEN and CDR2 SYDVKM. As DNA, the CDR3 is TGTGCCAGCAGTTTCGTTCTCCGGGACAGGGGATCTGGAAACACCATATATTTT. Translating it yields CASSFVLRDRGSGNTIYF. The whole variable domain, remainder taken from reference TRBV28 and TRBJ1-3, is DVKVTQSSRYLVKRTGEKVFLECVQDMDHENMFWYRQDPGLGLRLIYFSYDVKMKEKGDIPEGYSVSREKKERFSLILESASTNQTSMYLCASSFVLRDRGSGNTIYFGEGSWLTVV.

The chain recombines TRBV7-9 with TRBJ1-2; possibly TRBD1 for D (6 bases). Trimming left V 5 bases short and J 3 bases short, with 13 bases between. CDR1 is SEHNR, CDR2 FQNEAQ, per germline (reference sequence). This CDR3 is 14 amino acids long. In DNA, the CDR3 is TGTGCCAGCAGCCCCGGGGGCCTTGACTATGGCTACACCTTC. Amino acid sequence: CASSPGGLDYGYTF.

This chain uses TRBV5-4 with TRBJ2-7, with unresolved D. Germline V CDR1 and CDR2: SGHNT, YYREEE (reference sequence). The germline V and J ends were trimmed by 1 base and 2 bases, with 10 bases remaining between them. This CDR3 is 14 amino acids long. The CDR3 region has the DNA TGTGCCAGCAGCTTGCATGACACCGCCTACGAGCAGTACTTC. Translating it yields CASSLHDTAYEQYF.

The J gene is TRBJ2-2, the V gene TRBV27; D ambiguous. Germline values: CDR1 MNHEY, CDR2 SMNVEV (reference sequence). V lost 7 bases and J 4 bases, leaving 10 bases between the germline ends. This CDR3 comprises 13 residues. CDR3 sequence (DNA): TGTGCCAGCACTTTTATGGGCACCGGGGAGCTGTTTTTT. Translated, it gives CASTFMGTGELFF.

The DNA of the CDR3 is TGTGCCAGCAGGGTCGAGGGGGCGCGTTCACCCCTCCACTTT. Translated, it gives CASRVEGARSPLHF. The genes are TRBV27 and TRBJ1-6, with 7 nucleotides matching TRBD1. CDR3 length: 14 residues. Trimming cost V 6 bases and J 9 bases; bases outside gene matches: 8. Germline values: CDR1 MNHEY, CDR2 SMNVEV (reference sequence).

The V gene is TRBV5-1, the J gene TRBJ2-7; the match to TRBD2 covers 12 bases. V lost 2 bases to trimming and J lost 0 bases; unmatched junction nucleotides: 3. This CDR3 has 16 residues. Germline assignment: CDR1 SGHRS and CDR2 YFSETQ. This chain's CDR3 is CASSFGLAGPSYEQYF. The CDR3 DNA is TGCGCCAGCAGCTTCGGACTAGCGGGGCCCTCCTACGAGCAGTACTTC.

The chain recombines TRBV7-9 with TRBJ2-3; D is perhaps TRBD2 (5 bases). This CDR3 is built from 16 residues. V was pared by 0 bases and J by 3 bases, with 13 bases between. From germline, CDR1 is SEHNR and CDR2 FQNEAQ (reference sequence). CDR3 bases: TGTGCCAGCAGCTTAGCGGCGTGGTCGGGGACAGATACGCAGTATTTT. It translates to CASSLAAWSGTDTQYF.

The gene calls are TRBV30 and TRBJ2-7; possibly TRBD2 for D (7 bases). Trimming removed 0 bases at V and 2 bases at J, with 11 bases between. Germline CDR1 and CDR2: GTSNPN and SVGIG (reference sequence). This CDR3 has 14 residues. The CDR3 coding sequence is TGTGCCTGGAGTGTAGCGGGACAACCCTACGAGCAGTACTTC. Translated, it gives CAWSVAGQPYEQYF.